Detailed here is one T cell receptor beta chain. The antigen remains undetermined. Germline loops: CDR1 MNHNS, CDR2 SASEGT. V gave up 11 bases and J gave up 8 bases; unmatched junction bases: 12. This CDR3 spans 13 amino acids. This record comes from a study of cytomegalovirus exposure and HLA in healthy donors. Study observations and caveats: In vitro checks showed that a few CMV-associated chains really do target CMV antigens.

The study drew the donors from its approximately 110-subject validation cohort, separate from the 666-subject first cohort. Some clones are missing from TCRdb's copy, which holds only in-frame ones; the method was immunoSEQ multiplex PCR. This sample carries 130,000 to 150,000 clones, 70% to 90% of them seen once, and the ten largest clones take around 8%. The chain recombines TRBV6-1 with TRBJ1-1; TRBD1 aligns across 9 bases. This TCR derives from a woman between 18 and 30 years old in good health and CMV-seropositive. The sample comprised PBMCs. The CDR3 spells CAGLEPGTGEAFF. The CDR3 DNA reads TGTGCCGGCCTCGAACCCGGGACAGGGGAAGCTTTCTTT.